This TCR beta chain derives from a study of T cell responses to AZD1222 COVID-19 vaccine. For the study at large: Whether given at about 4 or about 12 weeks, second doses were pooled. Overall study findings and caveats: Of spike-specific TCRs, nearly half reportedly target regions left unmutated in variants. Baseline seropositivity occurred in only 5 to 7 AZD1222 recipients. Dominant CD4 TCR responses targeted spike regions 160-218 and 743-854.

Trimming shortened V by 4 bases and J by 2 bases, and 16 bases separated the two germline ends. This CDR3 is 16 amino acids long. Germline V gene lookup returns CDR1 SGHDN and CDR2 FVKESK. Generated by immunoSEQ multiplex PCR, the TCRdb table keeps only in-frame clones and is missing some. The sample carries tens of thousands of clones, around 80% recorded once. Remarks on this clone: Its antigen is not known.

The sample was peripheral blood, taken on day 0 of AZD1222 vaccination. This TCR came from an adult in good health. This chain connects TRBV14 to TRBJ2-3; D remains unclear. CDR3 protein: CASSRLGTYSTDTQYF. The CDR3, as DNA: TGTGCCAGCAGCCGCCTTGGAACCTACTCCACAGATACGCAGTATTTT.